The 14 T cell receptor beta chains below come from one sample, sequenced in a study of T cell responses to AZD1222 COVID-19 vaccine. Generated by immunoSEQ multiplex PCR, the TCRdb table keeps only in-frame clones and is missing some. The sample records 110,000 to 150,000 clones, around 91% being singletons. Sequenced here: peripheral blood, sampled on day 0 of AZD1222 vaccination. These receptors were obtained from an adult in good health.

V usage is TRBV5-1 and J usage is TRBJ1-2; tentative D call: TRBD1 (5 bases). The CDR3 totals 13 residues. CDR1 is SGHRS and CDR2 is YFSETQ in the germline V gene. The V gene lost 4 bases and the J gene lost 8 bases, with 15 bases spanning the gap. The DNA for the CDR3 is TGCGCCAGCAGCCCCGGGACCCCTTCGGGCTACACCTTC. Its translation is CASSPGTPSGYTF.

V gene TRBV29-1 combines with J gene TRBJ2-6; D possibly matches TRBD1 or TRBD2 (5 bases each). CDR1 and CDR2 from the germline V gene are SQVTM and ANQGSEA. The CDR3 is 15 residues long. Trimming cost V 8 bases and J 1 base, with 15 bases left between them. The CDR3 bases are TGCAGCATCCGGGACCCTATGTCTGGGGCCAACGTCCTGACTTTC. Translation: CSIRDPMSGANVLTF.

For the CDR3, the DNA is TGTGCCAGTGAGGCCAGGTACAATGAGCAGTTCTTC. Amino acids: CASEARYNEQFF. The chain has TRBV19 and TRBJ2-1, with D unclear. The length of the CDR3 is 12 residues. The germline gives CDR1 LNHDA, CDR2 SQIVND (reference sequence). The germline V and J ends were trimmed by 8 bases and 4 bases, with 9 bases remaining between them.

The chain carries TRBV28 and TRBJ2-5; TRBD2 is a possible D gene (6 bases). CDR1 and CDR2 from the germline V gene are MDHEN and SYDVKM. CDR3 length: 13 residues. V lost 6 bases and J 2 bases, leaving 10 bases between the germline ends. The CDR3 spells CASRSGGQETQYF. DNA of the CDR3: TGTGCCAGCAGATCCGGGGGACAAGAGACCCAGTACTTC.

V usage is TRBV7-9 and J usage is TRBJ2-3; TRBD2 matches at 13 bases. With 3 bases clipped from V and 1 base from J, the junction kept 1 base outside the gene matches. Germline lookup yields CDR1 SEHNR and CDR2 FQNEAQ (reference sequence). This CDR3 has 16 amino acids. The CDR3 region has the DNA TGTGCCAGCAGCTTTGGACTAGCGGGAGGCACAGATACGCAGTATTTT. It yields the protein CASSFGLAGGTDTQYF. Full variable domain (remainder filled in from reference TRBV7-9 and TRBJ2-3): DTGVSQNPRHKITKRGQNVTFRCDPISEHNRLYWYRQTLGQGPEFLTYFQNEAQLEKSRLLSDRFSAERPKGSFSTLEIQRTEQGDSAMYLCASSFGLAGGTDTQYFGPGTRLTVL.

J is TRBJ1-1 and V is TRBV7-9, with D unresolved. The V end lost 3 bases, the J end lost 4 bases, and 6 bases lay between the germline ends. This CDR3 comprises 12 residues. Germline V gene sequence: CDR1 SEHNR, CDR2 FQNEAQ (reference sequence). The CDR3 nucleotides read TGTGCCAGCAGCTTCGACACCACTGAAGCTTTCTTT. This sequence encodes CASSFDTTEAFF. Filled out from reference TRBV7-9 and TRBJ1-1, the complete variable domain reads DTGVSQNPRHKITKRGQNVTFRCDPISEHNRLYWYRQTLGQGPEFLTYFQNEAQLEKSRLLSDRFSAERPKGSFSTLEIQRTEQGDSAMYLCASSFDTTEAFFGQGTRLTVV.

The chain has TRBV5-6 and TRBJ1-2; 9 bases fit TRBD1. CDR3 length: 16 amino acids. Germline trimming cut 5 bases from V and 4 bases from J; bases unmatched to any gene: 12. The germline V gene encodes CDR1 SGHDT and CDR2 YYEEEE. The CDR3 region is CASSLTWTGDSYGYTF. The CDR3 DNA follows: TGTGCCAGCAGTCTAACATGGACAGGGGATAGCTATGGCTACACCTTC.

The chain joins TRBV5-1 to TRBJ2-1, with TRBD2 matching 13 bases. The V gene end was trimmed by 3 bases and the J gene end by 6 bases; junction bases not matched to a gene: 3. Germline lookup yields CDR1 SGHRS and CDR2 YFSETQ. The CDR3 totals 15 residues. CDR3 bases: TGCGCCAGCAGCTCAGGACTAGCGGGGGCCAATGAGCAGTTCTTC. Amino acids: CASSSGLAGANEQFF.

The chain recombines TRBV12-3 or TRBV12-4 with TRBJ2-5, with D unresolved. With 6 bases removed from V and 2 bases from J, the gap between germline ends came to 10 bases. The CDR3 contains 13 residues. This chain's CDR3 is CASSSGPQETQYF. CDR3 coding DNA: TGTGCCAGCAGCTCCGGGCCTCAAGAGACCCAGTACTTC.

V and J are TRBV27 and TRBJ1-2; 8 bases fit TRBD1. There are 13 residues in the CDR3. J gave up 4 bases and V 3 bases, and 1 base lay outside the gene matches. Germline CDR1 reads MNHEY; CDR2 reads SMNVEV (reference sequence). The CDR3 coding sequence is TGTGCCAGCAGTTTCACAGGGGGCTATGGCTACACCTTC. It codes for CASSFTGGYGYTF.

This chain joins TRBV2 and TRBJ2-7; 12 bases are a match to TRBD1. This CDR3 contains 16 residues. Germline V gene lookup returns CDR1 SNHLY and CDR2 FYNNEI. V dropped 2 bases and J dropped 5; count of bases not matched to a gene: 7. The CDR3 sequence: CASSEKGDRGRDEQYF. The DNA for the CDR3 is TGTGCCAGCAGTGAAAAGGGGGACAGGGGGCGCGACGAGCAGTACTTC.

The genes are TRBV12-3 or TRBV12-4 and TRBJ1-1; unclear D gene. Trimming shortened V by 6 bases and J by 12 bases, and 20 bases separated the two germline ends. The CDR3 totals 13 residues. The CDR3 bases are TGTGCCAGCAGCCCCGGACGGGCCTTCCGAACTTTCTTT. The encoded protein is CASSPGRAFRTFF.

This rearrangement joins TRBV5-1 to TRBJ2-7, with 8 nucleotides matching TRBD2. Germline V gives CDR1 SGHRS, CDR2 YFSETQ. This CDR3 spans 14 amino acids. With 3 bases clipped from V and 3 bases from J, the junction kept 5 bases outside the gene matches. The CDR3 sequence is CASSSSGGLYEQYF. CDR3 bases: TGCGCCAGCAGCTCCAGCGGGGGCCTCTACGAGCAGTACTTC.

This rearrangement joins TRBV28 to TRBJ1-2; unclear D gene. V shed 2 bases and J shed 3 bases, with 7 bases lying between them. Germline CDR1 MDHEN, CDR2 SYDVKM. The CDR3 covers 13 residues. The CDR3 DNA is TGTGCCAGCAGTTTAGCAGCCTACTATGGCTACACCTTC. Translated, it gives CASSLAAYYGYTF.